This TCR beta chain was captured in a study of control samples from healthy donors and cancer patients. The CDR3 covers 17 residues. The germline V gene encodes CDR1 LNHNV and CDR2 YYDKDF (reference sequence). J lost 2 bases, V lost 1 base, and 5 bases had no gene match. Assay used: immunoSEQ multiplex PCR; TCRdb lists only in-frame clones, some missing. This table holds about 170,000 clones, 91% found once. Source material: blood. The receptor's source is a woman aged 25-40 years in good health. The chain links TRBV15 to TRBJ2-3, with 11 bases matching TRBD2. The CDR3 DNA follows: TGTGCCACCAGCAGAGGACTAGCGGGGACCCCCACAGATACGCAGTATTTT. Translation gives CATSRGLAGTPTDTQYF.